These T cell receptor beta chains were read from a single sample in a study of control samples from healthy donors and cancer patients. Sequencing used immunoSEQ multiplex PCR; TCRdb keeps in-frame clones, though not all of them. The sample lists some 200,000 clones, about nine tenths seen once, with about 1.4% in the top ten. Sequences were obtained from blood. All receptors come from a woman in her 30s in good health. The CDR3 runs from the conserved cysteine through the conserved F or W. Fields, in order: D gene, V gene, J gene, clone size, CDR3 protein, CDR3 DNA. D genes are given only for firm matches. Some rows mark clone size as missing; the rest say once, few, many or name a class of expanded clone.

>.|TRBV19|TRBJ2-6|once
CASSHRAGANVLTF
TGTGCCAGTAGCCACAGGGCTGGGGCCAACGTCCTGACTTTC
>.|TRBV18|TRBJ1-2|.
CASSPLDGNYGYTF
TGTGCCAGCTCCCCATTGGACGGGAACTATGGCTACACCTTC
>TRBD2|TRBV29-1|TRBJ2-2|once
CSVRTSGSNTGELFF
TGCAGCGTTAGGACTAGCGGGAGCAACACCGGGGAGCTGTTTTTT
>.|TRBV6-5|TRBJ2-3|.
CASRTREWRADTQYF
TGTGCCAGCAGAACCAGGGAGTGGAGGGCAGATACGCAGTATTTT
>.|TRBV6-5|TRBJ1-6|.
CASRDYSSYNSPLHF
TGTGCCAGCAGGGACTATAGCTCCTATAATTCACCCCTCCACTTT
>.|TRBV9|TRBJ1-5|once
CASSTITGKNQPQHF
TGTGCCAGCAGCACGATTACAGGGAAAAATCAGCCCCAGCATTTT
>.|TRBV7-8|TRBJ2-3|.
CASSRYSTDTQYF
TGTGCCAGCAGCCGATACAGCACAGATACGCAGTATTTT
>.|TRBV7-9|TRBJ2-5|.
CASSLRADYQETQYF
TGTGCCAGCAGCTTAAGGGCAGACTACCAAGAGACCCAGTACTTC
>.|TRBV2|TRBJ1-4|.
CASRTPTDGEKLFF
TGTGCCAGCAGAACCCCGACAGATGGTGAAAAACTGTTTTTT
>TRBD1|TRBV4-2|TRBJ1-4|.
CASSQGGQNEKLFF
TGTGCCAGCAGCCAAGGGGGACAGAATGAAAAACTGTTTTTT